This entry is about one T cell receptor (beta chain). The antigen is not known. At one end, the junction sequence differs from germline, possibly due to a read error. For sequencing, patients were chosen who had shown expansion of CD8+CD57+ cells by flow cytometry. All participating patients were living with severe acquired aplastic anemia. Blood sampling was performed on the patients, and none of them had received therapy by then. This specimen comes from a study of CD8+CD57+ T cells in acquired aplastic anemia. Overall study: Sorted CD4+ plus CD8+ cells gave DNA averaging around 3 ug.

Study findings and constraints: It was found that roughly 29 CD8+ CDR3 sequences were shared between patients and controls.

The TCR beta profiling, which covered VDJ combination and CDR3 sequence, was carried out using genomic DNA as the template. TCRdb re-derived calls from the reads in MiXCR, one entry per CDR3 protein. The profile covers 150,000 to 200,000 distinct CDR3 sequences, with about 44% appearing a single time and 10% to 15% taken by the ten largest. This CDR3 has 14 amino acids. In germline, CDR1 is SGHDN, CDR2 FVKESK. The V gene is TRBV14, the J gene TRBJ1-1; D is perhaps TRBD1 (5 bases). The clonotype was recovered from a human donor with aplastic anemia. Material for sequencing was sorted CD4+, CD8+, or CD8+CD57+ T cells (not recorded which) from PBMCs. The CDR3 region is CASSQFRGGTEALF. The CDR3 nucleotides are TGTGCTAGCAGCCAATTTAGGGGAGGCACTGAAGCTCTCTTT.